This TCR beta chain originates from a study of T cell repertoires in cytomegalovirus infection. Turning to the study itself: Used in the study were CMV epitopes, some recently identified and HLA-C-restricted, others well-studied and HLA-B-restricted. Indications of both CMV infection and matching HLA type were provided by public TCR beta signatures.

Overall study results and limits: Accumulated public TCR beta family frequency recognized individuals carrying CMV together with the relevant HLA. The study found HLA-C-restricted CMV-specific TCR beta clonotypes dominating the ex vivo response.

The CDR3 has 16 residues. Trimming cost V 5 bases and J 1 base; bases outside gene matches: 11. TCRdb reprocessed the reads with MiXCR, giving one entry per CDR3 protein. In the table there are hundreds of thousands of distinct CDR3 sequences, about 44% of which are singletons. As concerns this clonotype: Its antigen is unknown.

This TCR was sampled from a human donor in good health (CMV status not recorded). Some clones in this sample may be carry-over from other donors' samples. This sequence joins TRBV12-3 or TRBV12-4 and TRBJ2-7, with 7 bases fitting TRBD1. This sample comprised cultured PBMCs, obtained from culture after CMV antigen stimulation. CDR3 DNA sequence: TGTGCCAGCAGTAGACTTCTCCGGGACAGTTCCTACGAGCAGTACTTC. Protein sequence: CASSRLLRDSSYEQYF.